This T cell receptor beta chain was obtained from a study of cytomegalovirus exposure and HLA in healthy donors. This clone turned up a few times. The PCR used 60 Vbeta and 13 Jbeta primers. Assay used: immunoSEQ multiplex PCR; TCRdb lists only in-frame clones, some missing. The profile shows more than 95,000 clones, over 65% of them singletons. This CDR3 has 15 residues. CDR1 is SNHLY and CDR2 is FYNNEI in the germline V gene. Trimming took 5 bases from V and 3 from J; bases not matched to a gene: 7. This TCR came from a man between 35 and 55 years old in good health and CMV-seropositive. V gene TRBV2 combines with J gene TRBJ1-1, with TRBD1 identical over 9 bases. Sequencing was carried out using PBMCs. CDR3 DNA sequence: TGTGCCAGCAGTTCTACAGGGGGCGCTTACACTGAAGCTTTCTTT. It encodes CASSSTGGAYTEAFF.